This TCR beta chain comes out of a study of blood T cell repertoires in COVID-19. Profiled with immunoSEQ multiplex PCR; TCRdb holds only in-frame clones, not every one. Among about 160,000 clones listed, approximately 87% were seen once. The CDR3 has 16 amino acids. The V gene's germline CDR1 is SEHNR and CDR2 FQNEAQ (reference sequence). V lost 2 bases and J lost 1, with 14 bases in between. The sample was peripheral blood. This receptor was taken from a woman in her seventies with COVID-19, enrolled during active disease. The chain carries TRBV7-9 and TRBJ1-1; D gene unclear. The CDR3 nucleotides read TGTGCCAGCAGCTTATTCTCGGGTTCCCAGAACACTGAAGCTTTCTTT. Protein: CASSLFSGSQNTEAFF.